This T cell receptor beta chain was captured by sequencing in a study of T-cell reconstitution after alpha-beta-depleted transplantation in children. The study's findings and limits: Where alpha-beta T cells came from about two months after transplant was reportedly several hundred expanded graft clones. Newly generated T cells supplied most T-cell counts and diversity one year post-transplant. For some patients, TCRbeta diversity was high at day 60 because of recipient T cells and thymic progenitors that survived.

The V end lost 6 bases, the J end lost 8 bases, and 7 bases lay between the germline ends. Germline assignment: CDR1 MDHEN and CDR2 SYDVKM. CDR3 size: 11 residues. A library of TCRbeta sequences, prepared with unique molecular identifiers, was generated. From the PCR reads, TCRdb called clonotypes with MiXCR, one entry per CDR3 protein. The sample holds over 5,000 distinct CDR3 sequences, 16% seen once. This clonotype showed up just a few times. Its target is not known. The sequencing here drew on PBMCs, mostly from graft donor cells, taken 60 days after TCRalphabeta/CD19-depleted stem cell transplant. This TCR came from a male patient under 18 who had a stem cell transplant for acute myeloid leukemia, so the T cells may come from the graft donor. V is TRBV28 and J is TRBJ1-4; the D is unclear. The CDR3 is CASRSLEKLFF. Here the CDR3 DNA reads TGTGCCAGCAGGTCATTGGAAAAACTGTTTTTT.